This T cell receptor (beta chain) was identified in a study of regulatory T cells in long-lasting Graves disease (dated by TCRdb to 2020 to 2023). About the full investigation: Antithyroid drugs had been taken for less than 3 months by newly diagnosed Graves' disease patients. Patients with persistent Graves' disease were compared with patients with newly diagnosed Graves' disease using TCR sequencing and RNA sequencing of peripheral blood. A total of some 33 samples were covered by TCR sequencing, comprising 13 persistent and around 20 newly diagnosed Graves' disease patients. The study was registered as a clinical trial and conducted in China.

A word on this clonotype: The target of this receptor is not known. Per-base quality was not reported, and no clone a single base away is much larger than it.

The receptor library was made with multiplex PCR. Sequencing relied on an Illumina HiSeq 4000. CDR3 regions were amplified by Arm-PCR with iRepertoire HTBI primers to construct TCR beta libraries. PCR products were gel purified before sequencing. Per the source publication's procedure: Gene usage analysis of CDR3 amino acid clonotypes used the 50 to 70 TRBV and 14 to 15 TRBJ segments found across samples. COPE and FqMerger were used to merge filtered high-quality paired reads into contigs. Contigs were aligned with BLAST to IMGT TRBV, TRBD and TRBJ reference genes, and CDR3 was defined per IMGT. Any clonotype with a frequency above 0.1% was classified as a highly expanded clone. Repertoire diversity was measured by Shannon entropy, and V-J evenness by the Gini coefficient. Clonotypes shared by more than one individual were considered public. TCRdb reprocessing: public reads trimmed at Q25 with fastp, clones called with MiXCR, in-frame beta chains kept. Duplicate CDR3 protein sequences are folded into a single record with the most common DNA and genes. The V and J calls reflect TCRdb's pipeline rather than the authors' work. The sample yields about 220,000 distinct CDR3 sequences; 15% to 20% were counted once. The ten largest clones represent approximately 24% of the sample.

General study outcomes and caveats: The small sample size was acknowledged by the authors as a limitation that may reduce accuracy. Compared with newly diagnosed patients, persistent Graves' disease patients had lower TCR Shannon entropy and fewer highly expanded clones, which suggests clonal expansion. Preferential use of TRBV28, TRBJ1-2 and TRBJ2-5 was observed in persistent disease, whereas TRBV20-1 and TRBJ2-1 were favored in newly diagnosed disease. More public clonotypes were shared among persistent patients (2,741) than among newly diagnosed patients (under 1,000). Sequencing and analysis were restricted to the TCR beta chain. Peripheral blood alone was examined, since thyroid tissue, which constituted the primary lesion, could not be accessed.

Reading the label with the study, this specimen's time point is: newly diagnosed GD, antithyroid drugs for less than 3 months. For both TCR sequencing and RNA sequencing, RNA was extracted from PBMCs in TRIzol. Graves' disease was diagnosed according to American Thyroid Association guidelines. Patients were recruited from an endocrinology department in Xi'an, China. Each patient gave roughly 10 milliliters of peripheral blood, collected in an EDTA anticoagulant tube. Ficoll Paque Plus density gradient separation was used to isolate PBMCs, and no further T cell sorting was done. An Agilent 2100 Bioanalyzer and agarose gel were used to check RNA quality, while a NanoDrop 2000 measured RNA concentration. From the cysteine up to the phenylalanine, the CDR3 has a length of 14 residues. Just CDR3 DNA is preserved here, 42 bases in frame from base 1. V was cut back by 3 bases and J by 3 bases, leaving a gap of 9 bases between them. Looking up the germline V gene (reference sequence) yields CDR1 GTSNPN and CDR2 SVGIG.

The chain uses TRBV30 and TRBJ2-6; there is no confident call for the D gene. This clonotype was sampled from a female donor with Graves disease. The sample here was peripheral blood mononuclear cells (PBMCs), taken at new diagnosis, from a patient treated with antithyroid drugs. The CDR3: CAWRLGVGANVLTF. At the DNA level, the sequence is TGTGCCTGGAGGTTAGGAGTTGGGGCCAACGTCCTGACTTTC.